This TCR beta chain was recovered during a study of identifying expanded T cells in peripheral blood. The study's findings and limits: Over approximately two and four weeks, about 15 and 19 clones changed, versus around 1.1 between replicates. Clone count variance between roughly 2-week samples rose with total template count.

Concerning this clone itself: Its antigen is still unknown.

Using immunoSEQ multiplex PCR, the repertoire was profiled, and TCRdb retains in-frame clones only, with some absent. Here the sample spans around 130,000 clones, 75% to 90% being singletons. Healthy donors had no documented immune events, such as infections, while sampled. V trimming: 1 base; J trimming: 9 bases; junction bases outside the gene matches: 9. Germline CDR1 is SGHNT and CDR2 is YENEEA. The CDR3 is 16 residues long. The TCR originated in a person between 18 and 75 years old in good health. The J gene is TRBJ2-1, the V gene TRBV11-3; 10 positions agree with TRBD2. Source material: blood. The CDR3 spells CASSLVPAGGRVEQFF. In nucleotides, the CDR3 is TGTGCCAGCAGCTTAGTCCCAGCGGGGGGGAGGGTTGAGCAGTTCTTC.